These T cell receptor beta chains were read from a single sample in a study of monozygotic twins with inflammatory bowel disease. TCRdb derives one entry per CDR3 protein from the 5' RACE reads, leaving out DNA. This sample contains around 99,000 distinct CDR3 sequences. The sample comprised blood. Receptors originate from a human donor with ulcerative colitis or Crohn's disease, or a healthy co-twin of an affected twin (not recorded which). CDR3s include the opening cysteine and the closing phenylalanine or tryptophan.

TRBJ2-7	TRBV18	CASSATTGDYEQYF
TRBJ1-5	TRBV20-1	CSALWTNQPQHF
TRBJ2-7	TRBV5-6	CASSFGQPTLYEQYF
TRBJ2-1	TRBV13	CASSLGFGGPQFF
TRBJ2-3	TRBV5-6	CASSSALRTDRPTDTQYF
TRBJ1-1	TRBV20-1	CSARDQRTEAFF
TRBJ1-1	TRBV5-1	CASSWLPEGVGEAFF
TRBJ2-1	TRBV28	CASSSIGSGTYNEQFF
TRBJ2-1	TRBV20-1	CSARATYNEQFF
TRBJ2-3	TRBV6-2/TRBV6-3	CASSYGRATDTQYF
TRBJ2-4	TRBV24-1	CATSDFNIQYF
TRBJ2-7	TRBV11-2	CASSLVSGGPRLAGFYEQYF
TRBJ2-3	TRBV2	CASSERSADTQYF
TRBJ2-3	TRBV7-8	CASSLGNFGLAGRGTDTQYF
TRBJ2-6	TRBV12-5	CASGSTGTGTGANVLTF
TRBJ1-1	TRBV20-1	CSARDWVGTEAFF
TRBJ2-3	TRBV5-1	CASSFRTRTDTQYF
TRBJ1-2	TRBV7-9	CASSLDFRGLGYGYTF
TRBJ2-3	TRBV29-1	CSVEQPTDTQYF
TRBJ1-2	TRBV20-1	CSARDRGYGYTF
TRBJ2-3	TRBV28	CASSQQGAGDTQYF
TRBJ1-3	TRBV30	CAWRLGLENTIYF
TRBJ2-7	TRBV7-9	CASSLALRGYEQYF
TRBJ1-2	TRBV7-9	CASSLAGANYGYTF
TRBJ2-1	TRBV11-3	CASSFKTSDVGDEQFF
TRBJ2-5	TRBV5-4	CASSLALGQGAWETQYF
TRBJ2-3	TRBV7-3	CASSLMGLAGVTTDTQYF
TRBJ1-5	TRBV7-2	CASSQPNQPQHF
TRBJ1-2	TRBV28	CASSTPGQGVNYGYTF
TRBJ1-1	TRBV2	CASATNTEAFF
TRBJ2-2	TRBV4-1	CASSQEPESTGELFF
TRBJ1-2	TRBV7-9	CASSLGEPYYGYTF
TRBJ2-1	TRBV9	CASSVGSWIPRHGQFF
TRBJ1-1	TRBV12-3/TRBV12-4	CASSPTGGLTEAFF
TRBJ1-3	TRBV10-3	CAISVVAGIRLGNTIYF
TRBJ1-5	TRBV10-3	CAISETGTPSSNQPQHF
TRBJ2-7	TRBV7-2	CASSHGQFEQYF
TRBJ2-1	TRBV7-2	CASSPGGPGNEQFF
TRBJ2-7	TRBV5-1	CASSSYEGAYEQYF
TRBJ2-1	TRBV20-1	CSAGQGASNEQFF
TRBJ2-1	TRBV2	CASSYLAGGYNEQFF
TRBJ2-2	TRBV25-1	CASSELGAVNTGELFF
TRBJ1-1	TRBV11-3	CASSLDRGDTEAFF
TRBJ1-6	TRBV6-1	CASRRDNMGSPLHF
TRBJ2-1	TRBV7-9	CASSWTGANEQFF
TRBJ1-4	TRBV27	CASSSTGTGGEKLFF
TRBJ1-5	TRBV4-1	CASSQDSQGGEIRQHF
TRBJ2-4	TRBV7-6	CASSLAPEGNKNMQYF
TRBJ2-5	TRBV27	CASSPTGDRRNQETQYF
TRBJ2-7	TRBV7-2	CASRVAGSYEQYF
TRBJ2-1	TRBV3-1	CASSQDFPVPEQFF
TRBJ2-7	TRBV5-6	CASTPGARAHHEQYF
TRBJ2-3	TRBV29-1	CSVEDVTDTQYF
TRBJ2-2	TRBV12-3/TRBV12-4	CASKGLAGVFGELFF
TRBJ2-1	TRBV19	CASSVYTGTDNEQFF
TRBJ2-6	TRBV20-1	CSAREGSGANVLTF
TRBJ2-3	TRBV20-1	CSARDPAGRGITDTQYF
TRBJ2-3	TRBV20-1	CSARTYRVGSTDTQYF